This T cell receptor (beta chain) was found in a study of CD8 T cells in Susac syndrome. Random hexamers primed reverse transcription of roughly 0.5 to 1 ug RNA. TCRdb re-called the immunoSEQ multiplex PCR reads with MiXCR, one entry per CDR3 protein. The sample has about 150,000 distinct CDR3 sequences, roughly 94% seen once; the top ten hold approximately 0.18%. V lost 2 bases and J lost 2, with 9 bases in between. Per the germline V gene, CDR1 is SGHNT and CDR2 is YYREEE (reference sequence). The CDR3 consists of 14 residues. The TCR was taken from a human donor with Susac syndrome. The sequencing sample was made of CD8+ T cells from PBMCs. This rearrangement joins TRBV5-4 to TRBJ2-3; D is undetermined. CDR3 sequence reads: CASSLVEDTDTQYF. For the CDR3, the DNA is TGTGCCAGCAGCTTAGTCGAGGACACAGATACGCAGTATTTT.